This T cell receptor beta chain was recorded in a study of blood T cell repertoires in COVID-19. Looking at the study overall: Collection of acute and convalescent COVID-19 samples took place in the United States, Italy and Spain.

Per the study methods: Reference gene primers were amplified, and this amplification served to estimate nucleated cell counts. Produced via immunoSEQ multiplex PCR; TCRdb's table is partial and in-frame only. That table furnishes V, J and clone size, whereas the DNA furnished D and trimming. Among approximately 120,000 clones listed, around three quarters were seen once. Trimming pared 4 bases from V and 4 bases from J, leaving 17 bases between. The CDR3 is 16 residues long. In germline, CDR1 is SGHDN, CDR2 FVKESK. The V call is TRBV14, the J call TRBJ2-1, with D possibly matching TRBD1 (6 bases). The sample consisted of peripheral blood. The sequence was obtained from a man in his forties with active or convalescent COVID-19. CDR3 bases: TGTGCCAGCAGCCCTACACAGGGTAAGGGGTACAATGAGCAGTTCTTC. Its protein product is CASSPTQGKGYNEQFF.